This entry lists 12 T cell receptor beta chains sequenced from one sample in a study of blood T cells in healthy people across ages. A sample-barcoded 5' primer and a J-beta primer mix were used in a second PCR of roughly 6 to 12 cycles. Each CDR3 protein gets one entry after TCRdb re-called the 5' RACE reads with MiXCR. The sample consists of hundreds of thousands of distinct CDR3 sequences, approximately 31% of them appearing once. Source material: blood. All receptors derive from a woman older than 75 in good health.

The rearrangement links TRBV27 to TRBJ1-1; D possibly corresponds to TRBD1 (6 bases). Trimming took off 7 bases at V and 1 base at J, with 13 bases between the two ends. CDR3 length equals 14 residues. CDR1 and CDR2 (germline): MNHEY, SMNVEV (reference sequence). CDR3 sequence (DNA): TGTGCCAGCAAGCAGGGACAAACGAACACTGAAGCTTTCTTT. Amino acid sequence: CASKQGQTNTEAFF.

This clonotype was recorded at least ten times. This could be a read error, since a much larger clone is one nucleotide away. This chain links TRBV7-2 with TRBJ1-1; 11 bases line up with TRBD1. The CDR3 sequence is 17 residues long. From germline, CDR1 is SGHTA and CDR2 FQGNSA. J gave up 6 bases and V 2 bases, and 11 bases lay outside the gene matches. CDR3: CASSLIGTGGNGAEAFF. The CDR3, as DNA: TGTGCCAGCAGCTTAATTGGGACAGGGGGGAATGGGGCTGAAGCTTTCTTT.

The count of this clonotype is one. A read error may explain this, as a much larger clone is one base away. The rearrangement joins TRBV12-3 or TRBV12-4 to TRBJ1-4; 7 nucleotides match TRBD1. The CDR3 spans 14 residues. CDR3 coding DNA: TGTACCAGCAATCGACAGGGAACTAATGAAAAACTGTTTTTT. Protein: CTSNRQGTNEKLFF.

This clonotype appeared many times. V is TRBV27 and J is TRBJ2-7, with 9 bases identical to TRBD1. V lost 7 bases to trimming and J lost 5 bases; unmatched junction nucleotides: 9. The CDR3 consists of 14 residues. Germline-derived CDR1 and CDR2 are MNHEY and SMNVEV (reference sequence). DNA of the CDR3: TGTGCCAGCACCGGGACAGGGACGTATAACGAGCAGTACTTC. Its translation: CASTGTGTYNEQYF.

This clonotype was seen only a few times. The chain carries TRBV11-1 and TRBJ1-1; D is ambiguous. CDR1 SGHAT and CDR2 FQDESV come from the germline V gene (reference sequence). The CDR3 covers 16 residues. V was clipped by 4 bases and J by 3 bases, with 18 bases between them. CDR3 bases: TGTGCCAGCAGCTACGGGAGAGGAACCGGGGACACTGAAGCTTTCTTT. Protein product: CASSYGRGTGDTEAFF.

In the case of this clonotype: This may come from a read error, since a much larger clone is one base off. The V and J genes are TRBV20-1 and TRBJ2-1; possibly TRBD2 for D (6 bases). The germline V and J ends were trimmed by 5 bases and 4 bases, with 18 bases remaining between them. Germline lookup yields CDR1 DFQATT and CDR2 SNEGSKA (reference sequence). The CDR3 spans 15 residues. The CDR3 protein is CSAGGWWGDYNEQFF. In nucleotides, the CDR3 is TGCAGTGCTGGAGGTTGGTGGGGGGATTACAATGAGCAGTTCTTC.

This clonotype was observed many times. The rearrangement uses TRBV13 and TRBJ2-1; TRBD2 matches 12 bases. This CDR3 comprises 20 residues. V was clipped by 1 base and J by 0 bases; unmatched bases: 10. The germline V gene has CDR1 PRHDT and CDR2 FYEKMQ (reference sequence). In nucleotides, the CDR3 is TGTGCCAGCAGCTTAGATGGGACTAGCGGGTTCCTGAGCTCCTACAATGAGCAGTTCTTC. It translates to CASSLDGTSGFLSSYNEQFF.

Many counts were recorded for this clonotype. The rearrangement joins TRBV5-1 to TRBJ2-1; 9 positions match TRBD2. CDR1 is SGHRS, CDR2 YFSETQ, per germline. CDR3 length: 15 amino acids. V shed 3 bases and J 8 bases; nucleotides not matched to a gene: 9. The CDR3 reads CASSWRGGYLDEQFF. The CDR3, as DNA: TGCGCCAGCAGCTGGCGGGGGGGCTACTTGGATGAGCAGTTCTTC.

In this sample, this clonotype turned up many times. The chain carries TRBV9 and TRBJ2-1; D gene uncertain. The CDR3 is 12 residues long. The V end lost 2 bases, the J end lost 5 bases, and 5 bases lay between the germline ends. From germline, CDR1 is SGDLS and CDR2 YYNGEE. This chain's CDR3 is CASSVRNNEQFF. The CDR3 DNA reads TGTGCCAGCAGCGTTAGGAACAATGAGCAGTTCTTC.

To note about this clonotype: This sequence may be a read error, since a much larger clone differs from it by one base. CDR3 in DNA: TGTGCCAGCAGCCCCGGGGTAGGGGCGGATGAGCAGTTCTTC. Translated: CASSPGVGADEQFF. This chain links TRBV4-2 with TRBJ2-1; TRBD1 or TRBD2 may be the D gene (5 bases each). V was cut by 4 bases and J by 8 bases, with 15 bases left in between. In germline, CDR1 is LGHNA, CDR2 YNFKEQ. CDR3 length: 14 residues.

To note about this clonotype: One end of the junction is discordant with germline, which a read error may explain. The CDR3 loop reads CANSQGGLAGERNEQFF. The CDR3 coding sequence is TGCGCCAACAGCCAAGGGGGACTAGCGGGAGAACGTAATGAGCAGTTCTTC. The V and J genes are TRBV4-1 and TRBJ2-1; 14 positions agree with TRBD2. The CDR3 is made up of 17 amino acids. Germline CDR1 MGHRA, CDR2 YSYEKL.

This clonotype occurred many times. This chain connects TRBV6-2 or TRBV6-3 to TRBJ2-7; TRBD1 matches at 7 bases. Germline V gene sequence: CDR1 MNHEY, CDR2 SVGEGT. The CDR3 is 15 residues long. Trimming took 2 bases from V and 3 from J; bases not matched to a gene: 7. CDR3 residues: CASSYNRGDIYEQYF. The DNA of the CDR3 is TGTGCCAGCAGTTACAACAGGGGTGACATCTACGAGCAGTACTTC.